Listed below are T cell receptor beta chains from one sample, sequenced in a study of T cells in Graves' hyperthyroidism and ophthalmopathy. In TCRdb, the multiplex PCR reads were re-called with MiXCR into one record per CDR3 protein. This repertoire shows hundreds of thousands of distinct CDR3 sequences, approximately 19% found once; its top ten account for 15% to 20%. Sequenced sample: blood. The receptors stem from a woman in her 50s with Graves' hyperthyroidism that later progressed to Graves' ophthalmopathy. The CDR3 runs from the conserved cysteine through the conserved F or W. The D gene is left open where the match is weak. The size of a clone is reported for some rows only, either as once, few or many, or as a class for expanded clones.

J | D | size | V | CDR3 | DNA
TRBJ1-1 | NA | many | TRBV12-3/TRBV12-4 | CASSPDRLTAFF | TGTGCCAGCAGTCCGGACCGTCTAACAGCTTTCTTT
TRBJ2-7 | NA | many | TRBV12-3/TRBV12-4 | CASSFSSVPYEQYF | TGTGCCAGCAGTTTCTCTAGCGTCCCCTACGAGCAGTACTTC
TRBJ2-1 | TRBD2 | NA | TRBV4-1 | CASSRHSGGAYNEQFF | TGCGCCAGCAGCCGCCACAGCGGGGGCGCCTACAATGAGCAGTTCTTC
TRBJ1-6 | NA | NA | TRBV27 | CASTPRVQSSYNSPLHF | TGTGCCAGCACCCCTCGGGTCCAGAGCTCCTATAATTCACCCCTCCACTTT
TRBJ2-3 | TRBD1 | NA | TRBV4-3 | CASSPRGQGALDTQYF | TGCGCCAGCAGCCCGCGGGGTCAGGGGGCGTTAGATACGCAGTATTTT
TRBJ1-2 | NA | NA | TRBV20-1 | CSATGTDGYTF | TGCAGTGCTACAGGGACCGACGGCTACACCTTC
TRBJ1-1 | NA | many | TRBV5-1 | CASRDSDTEAFF | TGCGCCAGCAGGGACAGTGACACTGAAGCTTTCTTT
TRBJ1-2 | NA | few | TRBV9 | CASSVEVAPGWYGYTF | TGTGCCAGCAGCGTAGAAGTCGCCCCTGGTTGGTATGGCTACACCTTC
TRBJ2-7 | TRBD1 | many | TRBV12-3/TRBV12-4 | CASRRQGAGEQYF | TGTGCCAGCAGACGACAGGGGGCGGGCGAGCAGTACTTC
TRBJ2-2 | TRBD1 | NA | TRBV6-9 | CASSELQGTEGSGELFF | TGCGCCAGCAGTGAGTTACAAGGGACAGAGGGGTCCGGGGAGCTGTTTTTT
TRBJ1-2 | TRBD1 | NA | TRBV20-1 | CSGGSGTGIGKDYGYTF | TGCAGTGGGGGGTCCGGGACAGGGATTGGAAAGGACTATGGCTACACCTTC
TRBJ1-5 | NA | many | TRBV10-3 | CAISESRENQPQHF | TGTGCCATCAGTGAGTCGAGGGAGAATCAGCCCCAGCATTTT
TRBJ2-1 | TRBD1 | NA | TRBV29-1 | CSVTGDVDNEQFF | TGCAGCGTTACAGGGGATGTGGACAATGAGCAGTTCTTC
TRBJ1-2 | TRBD1 | NA | TRBV6-1 | CASRVAEGAYYGYTF | TGTGCCAGCAGAGTTGCCGAGGGGGCCTATTATGGCTACACCTTC
TRBJ2-1 | NA | many | TRBV12-3/TRBV12-4 | CASTRDSNEQFF | TGTGCCAGCACTCGGGACTCCAATGAGCAGTTCTTC
TRBJ2-2 | NA | NA | TRBV20-1 | CSARDPLGPGELFF | TGCAGTGCTAGAGATCCGCTAGGTCCCGGGGAGCTGTTTTTT
TRBJ1-2 | NA | few | TRBV9 | CASSVNSQVNYGYTF | TGTGCCAGCAGCGTGAACAGCCAAGTTAACTATGGCTACACCTTC
TRBJ1-3 | NA | few | TRBV18 | CASSRARWEGNTIYF | TGTGCCAGCTCACGGGCCAGGTGGGAAGGAAACACCATATATTTT
TRBJ2-7 | NA | NA | TRBV5-8 | CASSQGGGTYSYEQYF | TGTGCCAGCAGTCAGGGGGGCGGGACCTACTCCTACGAGCAGTACTTC
TRBJ2-5 | TRBD1 | NA | TRBV6-1 | CASSDRQGAKTQYF | TGTGCCAGCAGTGACCGACAGGGGGCTAAGACCCAGTACTTC
TRBJ2-5 | TRBD2 | few | TRBV20-1 | CSASWGLAGGRQETQYF | TGCAGTGCTAGTTGGGGACTAGCGGGGGGGCGGCAAGAGACCCAGTACTTC
TRBJ1-2 | TRBD1 | many | TRBV6-1 | CASRTGQGFGYGYTF | TGTGCCAGCAGAACTGGACAGGGCTTTGGCTATGGCTACACCTTC
TRBJ1-6 | TRBD1 | NA | TRBV12-3/TRBV12-4 | CASSWDSTSPLHF | TGTGCCAGCAGTTGGGACAGTACTTCACCCCTCCACTTT
TRBJ2-2 | TRBD2 | few | TRBV2 | CASAFLAGGNTGELFF | TGTGCCAGCGCCTTTTTGGCGGGGGGAAACACCGGGGAGCTGTTTTTT
TRBJ1-1 | NA | NA | TRBV2 | CASTEDGSMNTEAFF | TGTGCCAGCACTGAGGACGGAAGCATGAACACTGAAGCTTTCTTT
TRBJ2-1 | TRBD1 | NA | TRBV6-1 | CASMKDRNYNEQFF | TGTGCCAGTATGAAGGACAGGAACTACAATGAGCAGTTCTTC
TRBJ2-1 | NA | many | TRBV13 | CASSPSRGYYNEQFF | TGTGCCAGCAGCCCCTCTCGGGGGTACTACAATGAGCAGTTCTTC
TRBJ2-2 | NA | many | TRBV30 | CAWARGPGELFF | TGTGCCTGGGCCCGGGGCCCCGGGGAGCTGTTTTTT
TRBJ2-1 | TRBD2 | NA | TRBV7-6 | CASSLALRGGHGEQFF | TGTGCCAGCAGCTTAGCGTTGCGGGGGGGCCACGGTGAGCAGTTCTTC
TRBJ2-4 | NA | NA | TRBV18 | CASSPPKAGIGNIQYF | TGTGCCAGCTCACCACCGAAGGCAGGGATCGGAAACATTCAGTACTTC
TRBJ2-7 | NA | few | TRBV10-3 | CAISREGSYEQYF | TGTGCCATCAGCCGAGAAGGATCCTACGAGCAGTACTTC
TRBJ1-1 | TRBD1 | many | TRBV30 | CAWRAGGWAEAFF | TGTGCCTGGAGGGCAGGGGGTTGGGCTGAAGCTTTCTTT
TRBJ2-1 | NA | many | TRBV14 | CASSQGSTAYNEQFF | TGTGCCAGCAGCCAAGGGTCAACAGCCTACAATGAGCAGTTCTTC
TRBJ1-2 | TRBD1 | NA | TRBV20-1 | CSATARRFRDREGSGYTF | TGCAGTGCTACTGCGAGGAGGTTTAGGGACAGGGAAGGTAGTGGCTACACCTTC
TRBJ2-3 | TRBD2 | many | TRBV20-1 | CSAQMGGGAIGTDTQYF | TGCAGTGCTCAGATGGGCGGGGGGGCAATTGGCACAGATACGCAGTATTTT
TRBJ2-7 | NA | many | TRBV12-3/TRBV12-4 | CASSPHREPSEQYF | TGTGCCAGCAGCCCTCACAGGGAACCGAGCGAGCAGTACTTC
TRBJ1-1 | NA | many | TRBV3-1 | CASSPSGLSPEAFF | TGTGCCAGCAGCCCGTCCGGCCTCAGCCCTGAAGCTTTCTTT
TRBJ1-5 | TRBD1 | few | TRBV6-2/TRBV6-3 | CASSYTRQGNQPQHF | TGTGCCAGCAGTTACACCCGACAGGGTAATCAGCCCCAGCATTTT
TRBJ1-2 | NA | NA | TRBV15 | CATSRSRGFGYTF | TGTGCCACCAGCAGGAGCAGGGGCTTTGGCTACACCTTC
TRBJ1-2 | NA | few | TRBV6-5 | CASSYGGGGLGGYTF | TGTGCCAGCAGTTACGGGGGAGGTGGGTTAGGTGGCTACACCTTC
TRBJ2-1 | NA | many | TRBV7-2 | CASSFNGGSYNEQFF | TGTGCCAGCAGCTTCAACGGGGGTTCCTACAATGAGCAGTTCTTC
TRBJ2-1 | TRBD1 | NA | TRBV18 | CASSPTTGGHEQFF | TGTGCCAGCTCACCGACGACAGGGGGGCATGAGCAGTTCTTC
TRBJ1-2 | TRBD1 | NA | TRBV20-1 | CSAPRGDGYTF | TGCAGTGCACCCAGGGGGGATGGCTACACCTTC
TRBJ1-2 | TRBD1 | NA | TRBV2 | CASLDREAYGYTF | TGTGCCAGCCTGGACAGGGAAGCCTATGGCTACACCTTC
TRBJ1-1 | TRBD1 | NA | TRBV29-1 | CSVDRQGRETEAFF | TGCAGCGTGGATCGACAGGGGAGGGAGACTGAAGCTTTCTTT
TRBJ2-5 | TRBD1 | few | TRBV5-1 | CASSLADRTGGETQYF | TGCGCCAGCAGCTTGGCCGATCGGACAGGGGGAGAGACCCAGTACTTC
TRBJ2-3 | TRBD1 | NA | TRBV2 | CASYRGTTLDTQYF | TGTGCCAGCTACAGGGGTACAACTCTAGATACGCAGTATTTT
TRBJ2-1 | NA | many | TRBV14 | CASSQGQAYYNEQFF | TGTGCCAGCAGCCAAGGACAGGCGTACTACAATGAGCAGTTCTTC
TRBJ1-1 | NA | many | TRBV9 | CASATGYPPNTEAFF | TGTGCCAGCGCTACAGGGTACCCTCCGAACACTGAAGCTTTCTTT
TRBJ1-2 | TRBD1 | NA | TRBV24-1 | CATSDDDRDNGYTF | TGTGCCACCAGTGATGACGACAGGGATAATGGCTACACCTTC
TRBJ2-1 | TRBD1 | NA | TRBV3-1 | CASSQTLGTGVNEQFF | TGTGCCAGCAGCCAAACCCTCGGGACAGGGGTCAATGAGCAGTTCTTC
TRBJ2-3 | TRBD2 | many | TRBV2 | CASSAAEGGLAGTFTDTQYF | TGTGCCAGCAGTGCCGCCGAGGGAGGACTAGCGGGGACATTCACAGATACGCAGTATTTT
TRBJ1-2 | NA | few | TRBV20-1 | CSASIGPLDKNYGYTF | TGCAGTGCTAGTATCGGCCCCTTAGACAAAAACTATGGCTACACCTTC
TRBJ1-5 | NA | many | TRBV27 | CASSPLDGYSNQPQHF | TGTGCCAGCAGTCCCTTAGACGGCTATAGCAATCAGCCCCAGCATTTT